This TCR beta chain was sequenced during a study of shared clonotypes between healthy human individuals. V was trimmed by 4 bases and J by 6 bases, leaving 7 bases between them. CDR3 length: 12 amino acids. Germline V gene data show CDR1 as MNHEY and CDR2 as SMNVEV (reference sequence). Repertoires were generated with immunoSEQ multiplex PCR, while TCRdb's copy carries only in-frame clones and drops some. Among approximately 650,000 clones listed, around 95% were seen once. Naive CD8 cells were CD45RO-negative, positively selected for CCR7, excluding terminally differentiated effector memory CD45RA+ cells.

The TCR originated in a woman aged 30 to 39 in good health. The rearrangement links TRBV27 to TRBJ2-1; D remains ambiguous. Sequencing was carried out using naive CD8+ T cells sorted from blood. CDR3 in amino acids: CASSSPRNEQFF. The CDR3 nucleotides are TGTGCCAGCAGTTCCCCCCGCAATGAGCAGTTCTTC.